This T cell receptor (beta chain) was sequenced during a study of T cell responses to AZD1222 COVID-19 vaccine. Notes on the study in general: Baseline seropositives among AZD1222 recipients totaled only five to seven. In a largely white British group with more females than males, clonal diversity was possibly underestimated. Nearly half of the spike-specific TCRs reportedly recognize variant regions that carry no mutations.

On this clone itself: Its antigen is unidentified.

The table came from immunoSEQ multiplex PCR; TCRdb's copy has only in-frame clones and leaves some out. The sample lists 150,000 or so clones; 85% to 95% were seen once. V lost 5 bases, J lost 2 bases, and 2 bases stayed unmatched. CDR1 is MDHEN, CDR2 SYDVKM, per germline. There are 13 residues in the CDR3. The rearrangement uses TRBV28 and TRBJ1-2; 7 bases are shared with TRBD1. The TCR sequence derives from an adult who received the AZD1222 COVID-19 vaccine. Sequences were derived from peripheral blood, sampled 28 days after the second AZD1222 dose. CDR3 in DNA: TGTGCCAGCAGTCCGGACAGGAACTATGGCTACACCTTC. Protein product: CASSPDRNYGYTF.